These T cell receptor beta chains were read from a single sample in a study of regulatory T cells in long-lasting Graves disease. In TCRdb, the multiplex PCR reads were re-called with MiXCR into one record per CDR3 protein. The sample consists of 400,000 to 500,000 distinct CDR3 sequences, 14% of them appearing once. These records were also assigned to another study, of T cells in Graves' hyperthyroidism and ophthalmopathy.

The sample was peripheral blood mononuclear cells (PBMCs), taken at new diagnosis, from a patient treated with antithyroid drugs. The receptors originated from a woman between 45 and 65 years old with Graves disease. Each CDR3 is given with its conserved first and last residue. Each record gives: V gene, CDR3 length, J gene, CDR3 protein.

v_gene: TRBV30
len: 15
j_gene: TRBJ2-7
CDR3aa: CAWSVVRRPSYEQYF

v_gene: TRBV29-1
len: 14
j_gene: TRBJ1-2
CDR3aa: CSSRLMETGVSYTF

v_gene: TRBV25-1
len: 14
j_gene: TRBJ1-2
CDR3aa: CASSDSGQGYGYTF

v_gene: TRBV28
len: 13
j_gene: TRBJ1-1
CDR3aa: CATLLTGNTEAFF

v_gene: TRBV2
len: 17
j_gene: TRBJ2-5
CDR3aa: CASRDSGTDWYQETQYF

v_gene: TRBV20-1
len: 15
j_gene: TRBJ2-1
CDR3aa: CSARAPISFMDEQFF

v_gene: TRBV2
len: 13
j_gene: TRBJ1-1
CDR3aa: CASSDFPQGTAFF

v_gene: TRBV30
len: 18
j_gene: TRBJ2-2
CDR3aa: CAWSPGTSGSSGTGELFF

v_gene: TRBV4-1
len: 15
j_gene: TRBJ1-2
CDR3aa: CASSQQNQGAKGYTF

v_gene: TRBV5-1
len: 13
j_gene: TRBJ2-1
CDR3aa: CASSFGTLNEQFF

v_gene: TRBV2
len: 16
j_gene: TRBJ2-1
CDR3aa: CASKLAGASSYNEQFF

v_gene: TRBV28
len: 12
j_gene: TRBJ1-2
CDR3aa: CASSQGHYGYTF

v_gene: TRBV20-1
len: 15
j_gene: TRBJ2-1
CDR3aa: CSAREGVRSNNEQFF

v_gene: TRBV11-2
len: 13
j_gene: TRBJ2-1
CDR3aa: CASSLVRAGEQFF

v_gene: TRBV7-9
len: 15
j_gene: TRBJ2-3
CDR3aa: CASSSELERADTQYF

v_gene: TRBV7-9
len: 17
j_gene: TRBJ2-1
CDR3aa: CASSSMEQGSSYNEQFF

v_gene: TRBV7-8
len: 13
j_gene: TRBJ2-7
CDR3aa: CASSSYRSYEQYF

v_gene: TRBV7-3
len: 14
j_gene: TRBJ2-4
CDR3aa: CASSPGTGKNIQYF

v_gene: TRBV7-8
len: 14
j_gene: TRBJ1-1
CDR3aa: CASLHGVQNTEAFF

v_gene: TRBV18
len: 15
j_gene: TRBJ2-7
CDR3aa: CASSPSNRDFLEQYF

v_gene: TRBV28
len: 13
j_gene: TRBJ1-1
CDR3aa: CASTPLGQVEAFF

v_gene: TRBV5-1
len: 12
j_gene: TRBJ2-7
CDR3aa: CASSLDAGEQYF

v_gene: TRBV9
len: 17
j_gene: TRBJ2-2
CDR3aa: CASSVEAGGFRTGELFF

v_gene: TRBV4-2
len: 16
j_gene: TRBJ2-1
CDR3aa: CASSQYLAGEVDEQFF

v_gene: TRBV28
len: 15
j_gene: TRBJ1-6
CDR3aa: CASSPIDRDNSPLHF

v_gene: TRBV27
len: 16
j_gene: TRBJ2-1
CDR3aa: CASSLEGVSGYNEQFF